Shown below are 15 T cell receptor beta chains from a single sample sequenced in a study of T cell repertoires in aging, cancer and after chemotherapy (dated by TCRdb to between 2018 and 2021). The sequencer listed for this sample is Illumina MiSeq. Rearranged TRB sequences spanning V, D and J segments were amplified in a multiplex touch-down PCR with a mixed TRB-A/B primer pool. In TCRdb, the public reads were trimmed at Q25 with fastp and aligned with MiXCR, with productive beta chains retained. Rows with one shared CDR3 protein collapse into an entry with the most common genes and DNA. The sample data list some 5,000 distinct CDR3 sequences, and less than 25% of these were observed just once. In total, the top ten clones hold around 9% of the sample. TCR beta rearrangements were amplified from genomic DNA extracted from peripheral blood rather than from sorted cells or RNA. Sequenced input: blood. Receptors were obtained from a human donor in good health. The donor label of this sample is uncertain.

This clonotype is labeled medium-sized (0.01 to 0.1%). The chain recombines TRBV19 with TRBJ1-1; D is perhaps TRBD1 (5 bases). Germline V gene lookup returns CDR1 LNHDA and CDR2 SQIVND (reference sequence). CDR3 length equals 15 residues. The ends were cut back, 4 bases at V and 0 bases at J, with 12 bases in the middle. CDR3 nucleotide sequence: TGTGCCAGTAGTACTCTCAGGGCGATGAACACTGAAGCTTTCTTT. Its translation: CASSTLRAMNTEAFF.

V gene TRBV6-1 combines with J gene TRBJ2-7; 10 bases align to TRBD1. The CDR3 is 14 residues long. V trimming: 6 bases; J trimming: 4 bases; junction bases outside the gene matches: 6. The germline gives CDR1 MNHNS, CDR2 SASEGT. CDR3 coding DNA: TGTGCCAGCAGCGGACAGGGGGAGTTTTACGAGCAGTACTTC. It yields the protein CASSGQGEFYEQYF.

This chain connects TRBV24-1 to TRBJ2-5, with D perhaps matching TRBD1 (5 bases). Germline CDR1 is KGHDR and CDR2 is SFDVKD. The CDR3 runs 16 residues. V lost 3 bases and J lost 4, with 17 bases in between. The CDR3 sequence is CATSDPRAGLRETQYF. CDR3 coding DNA: TGTGCCACCAGTGATCCTAGGGCAGGGCTGAGAGAGACCCAGTACTTC.

Points on this clonotype: A much larger clone lies one base from this, so it may be a read error. The chain links TRBV19 to TRBJ1-2; D not certain. Trimming stripped 10 bases from V and 4 bases from J, with 19 bases between. The length of the CDR3 is 14 residues. CDR1 LNHDA and CDR2 SQIVND come from the germline V gene (reference sequence). The CDR3 loop is CATRPAGEAYGYTF. In nucleotides, the CDR3 is TGTGCCACTAGACCTGCTGGGGAGGCCTATGGCTACACCTTC. Supplemented by reference TRBV19 and TRBJ1-2, the full variable domain reads DGGITQSPKYLFRKEGQNVTLSCEQNLNHDAMYWYRQDPGQGLRLIYYSQIVNDFQKGDIAEGYSVSREKKESFPLTVTSAQKNPTAFYLCATRPAGEAYGYTFGSGTRLTVV.

This clonotype came up many times. The chain recombines TRBV5-1 with TRBJ2-1; D is possibly TRBD1 (5 bases). The CDR3 is 14 amino acids. Trimming took off 4 bases at V and 4 bases at J, with 12 bases between the two ends. Germline-derived CDR1 and CDR2 are SGHRS and YFSETQ. CDR3 DNA sequence: TGCGCCAGCAGCGTGAGTGGGGCTTACAATGAGCAGTTCTTC. Amino acid sequence: CASSVSGAYNEQFF.

This clonotype has just a few counts. J is TRBJ1-2 and V is TRBV25-1; D is uncertain. The CDR3 is 14 residues long. Germline V gene data show CDR1 as MGHDK and CDR2 as SYGVNS. V shed 3 bases and J shed 8 bases, with 16 bases lying between them. The CDR3 loop reads CASSEIETVGGYTF. Here the CDR3 DNA reads TGTGCCAGCAGTGAGATAGAAACGGTGGGCGGCTACACCTTC.

This clonotype was seen repeatedly, ten times or more. The rearrangement uses TRBV12-3 or TRBV12-4 and TRBJ2-7; 7 bases match TRBD2. V shed 2 bases, J shed 6 bases, and the junction held 4 bases outside the gene matches. The CDR3 extends over 13 amino acids. The CDR3 region has the DNA TGTGCCAGCAGTTTACTAGCGGAAGGCGAGCAGTACTTC. Its protein is CASSLLAEGEQYF.

This CDR3 reads CASSFHAGQTKTYEQYF. The CDR3 DNA reads TGTGCCAGCAGCTTCCACGCGGGGCAGACAAAGACCTACGAGCAGTACTTC. The chain has TRBV11-3 and TRBJ2-7; tentatively, D is TRBD2 (6 bases). In germline, CDR1 is SGHNT, CDR2 YENEEA. Deletions cut 3 bases from V and 2 bases from J, with 20 bases between. The CDR3 spans 17 residues.

This clonotype is medium-sized in the sample. V is TRBV6-1 and J is TRBJ1-5; TRBD1 matches 7 bases. J was trimmed by 4 bases and V by 6 bases; bases with no gene match: 6. The V gene's germline CDR1 is MNHNS and CDR2 SASEGT. CDR3 length: 14 amino acids. The CDR3 DNA follows: TGTGCCAGCAGCCCGGGACAGTCAAATCAGCCCCAGCATTTT. It yields the protein CASSPGQSNQPQHF.

Comment on this clonotype: A much more abundant neighbour one base away suggests this may be a read error. The V call is TRBV11-1, the J call TRBJ2-7; no clear D gene. This CDR3 spans 13 amino acids. Germline CDR1 is SGHAT and CDR2 is FQDESV (reference sequence). The V gene lost 3 bases and the J gene lost 7 bases, with 13 bases spanning the gap. The CDR3, as DNA: TGTGCCAGCAGCTTCAACGAATCGAGAGAGCAGTACTTC. Translation gives CASSFNESREQYF.

V gene TRBV20-1 combines with J gene TRBJ1-1; D remains ambiguous. The CDR3 is 16 residues long. V was cut by 0 bases and J by 1 base, with 15 bases left in between. Germline assignment: CDR1 DFQATT and CDR2 SNEGSKA (reference sequence). DNA for the CDR3: TGCAGTGCTAGAGATCTGAGCCGTTACCGGAACACTGAAGCTTTCTTT. It yields the protein CSARDLSRYRNTEAFF.

This clonotype ranks as medium-sized. The chain uses TRBV29-1 and TRBJ2-1; TRBD2 aligns across 9 bases. The CDR3 covers 13 residues. The V segment lost 7 bases and the J segment 6 bases; nucleotides outside the gene matches: 7. The germline gives CDR1 SQVTM, CDR2 ANQGSEA. CDR3 sequence reads: CSAVAGAANEQFF. The CDR3 bases are TGCAGCGCCGTAGCGGGGGCAGCCAATGAGCAGTTCTTC.

This clonotype was recorded at least ten times. The chain recombines TRBV6-1 with TRBJ1-5; D remains ambiguous. Germline V gives CDR1 MNHNS, CDR2 SASEGT. CDR3 length: 16 amino acids. The V end lost 0 bases, the J end lost 3 bases, and 12 bases lay between the germline ends. The CDR3 nucleotides read TGTGCCAGCAGTGAAGCGCTTCAGAGAAACAATCAGCCCCAGCATTTT. Translated: CASSEALQRNNQPQHF.

V and J are TRBV28 and TRBJ1-4; D not certain. This CDR3 spans 15 amino acids. From germline, CDR1 is MDHEN and CDR2 SYDVKM. With 7 bases removed from V and 5 bases from J, the gap between germline ends came to 17 bases. The CDR3 nucleotides read TGTGCCAGCACCCGGACCCCGGGCTTGAATGAAAAACTGTTTTTT. This codes for CASTRTPGLNEKLFF.

In its sample, this clonotype ranks as medium-sized (0.01 to 0.1%). CDR3 in amino acids: CASSIGWGANYNEQFF. The CDR3 coding sequence is TGTGCCAGTAGTATCGGGTGGGGGGCTAACTACAATGAGCAGTTCTTC. The J gene is TRBJ2-1, the V gene TRBV19, with D perhaps given as TRBD1 or TRBD2 (6 bases each). CDR3 length equals 16 residues. Germline V gene sequence: CDR1 LNHDA, CDR2 SQIVND (reference sequence). V gave up 3 bases and J gave up 3 bases, with 15 bases separating them. The full variable domain, in which reference TRBV19 and TRBJ2-1 provide the parts outside the CDR3, is DGGITQSPKYLFRKEGQNVTLSCEQNLNHDAMYWYRQDPGQGLRLIYYSQIVNDFQKGDIAEGYSVSREKKESFPLTVTSAQKNPTAFYLCASSIGWGANYNEQFFGPGTRLTVL.